This passage covers 11 T cell receptor beta chains from one sample sequenced in a study of T cells in Graves' hyperthyroidism and ophthalmopathy. TCR beta CDR3 regions were amplified from RNA transcripts. The HTBI primer set drove a first-round RT-PCR of the TCR CDR3. TCRdb fed the multiplex PCR reads into MiXCR, producing one record per CDR3 protein. The repertoire includes hundreds of thousands of distinct CDR3 sequences, roughly an eighth of them detected once, and roughly 35% sits in the top ten. The sequencing sample was made of blood. These receptors were taken from a woman aged 40 to 50 with Graves' ophthalmopathy.

This clonotype was found many times. V is TRBV28 and J is TRBJ2-7; D is unresolved. The V end lost 0 bases, the J end lost 4 bases, and 10 bases lay between the germline ends. Germline V gene lookup returns CDR1 MDHEN and CDR2 SYDVKM. CDR3 length equals 14 residues. In DNA, the CDR3 is TGTGCCAGCAGTTTATGGGGGATTTCGTACGAGCAGTACTTC. Encoded protein: CASSLWGISYEQYF.

The sample holds a few counts of this clonotype. The V and J genes are TRBV3-1 and TRBJ1-2, with D tentatively TRBD1 (5 bases). The CDR3 loop spans 14 amino acids. Trimming removed 3 bases at V and 0 bases at J, with 8 bases between. Germline V lookup: CDR1 LGHDT, CDR2 YNNKEL (reference sequence). The CDR3, as DNA: TGTGCCAGCAGCCAGGGACCAGCTAACTATGGCTACACCTTC. Protein sequence: CASSQGPANYGYTF.

About this clonotype itself: It may be a read error: a sequence one base away is much more abundant. This sequence joins TRBV20-1 and TRBJ2-3; tentatively, D is TRBD2 (5 bases). Trimming took off 1 base at V and 2 bases at J, with 16 bases between the two ends. The CDR3 has 16 residues. Per the germline V gene, CDR1 is DFQATT and CDR2 is SNEGSKA (reference sequence). The CDR3 here is CSARGLSSSHTDTQYF. In DNA, the CDR3 is TGCAGTGCTAGAGGCCTTTCTAGCTCCCACACAGATACGCAGTATTTT.

This clonotype was counted ten times or more. The CDR3 bases are TGTGCCAGCCGCAGGGGGGGGAACACTGAAGCTTTCTTT. The encoded protein is CASRRGGNTEAFF. The J gene is TRBJ1-1, the V gene TRBV28; 7 nucleotides agree with TRBD1. Germline trimming cut 8 bases from V and 1 base from J; bases unmatched to any gene: 4. The V gene's germline CDR1 is MDHEN and CDR2 SYDVKM. The CDR3 runs 13 residues.

The sample holds many counts of this clonotype. This sequence joins TRBV7-9 and TRBJ1-5; TRBD1 might be the D (6 bases). The V and J ends lost 8 bases and 4 bases respectively, with 9 bases between them. Germline values: CDR1 SEHNR, CDR2 FQNEAQ (reference sequence). This CDR3 comprises 12 residues. DNA of the CDR3: TGTGCCAGCGGGCAGGGGAATCAGCCCCAGCATTTT. It codes for CASGQGNQPQHF.

This clonotype was seen many times. The chain links TRBV20-1 to TRBJ1-1; D not certain. Trimming took 0 bases from V and 5 from J, leaving 10 bases between them. The CDR3 extends over 13 amino acids. Germline V gene lookup returns CDR1 DFQATT and CDR2 SNEGSKA (reference sequence). Written as DNA, the CDR3 is TGCAGTGCTAGAGATTCTGGGGTAACTGAAGCTTTCTTT. The encoded protein is CSARDSGVTEAFF.

This clonotype appeared many times. V and J are TRBV28 and TRBJ2-1; 7 bases align to TRBD1. This CDR3 region has 16 residues. V was clipped by 3 bases and J by 4 bases; unmatched bases: 9. Per germline, CDR1 MDHEN and CDR2 SYDVKM. The CDR3, as DNA: TGTGCCAGCAGTTTCGCCGGACAGGACTCTTACAATGAGCAGTTCTTC. Its translation: CASSFAGQDSYNEQFF.

The sample holds many counts of this clonotype. The chain uses TRBV11-1 and TRBJ2-3, with D perhaps matching TRBD2 (5 bases). This CDR3 comprises 13 residues. V lost 8 bases and J lost 1, with 10 bases in between. From germline, CDR1 is SGHAT and CDR2 FQDESV (reference sequence). The CDR3 loop reads CASRKRGTDTQYF. In DNA, the CDR3 is TGTGCCAGCCGCAAGAGGGGCACAGATACGCAGTATTTT.

This clonotype was found a few times. The V gene is TRBV13, the J gene TRBJ2-2; 8 nucleotides agree with TRBD1. The germline CDR1 and CDR2 sequences are PRHDT and FYEKMQ (reference sequence). The length of the CDR3 is 17 residues. With 5 bases clipped from V and 1 base from J, the junction kept 9 bases outside the gene matches. In DNA, the CDR3 is TGTGCCAGCAGCACGCAAAAGGACAGGGTGAACACCGGGGAGCTGTTTTTT. This encodes CASSTQKDRVNTGELFF.

V gene TRBV5-1 combines with J gene TRBJ2-3; D is uncertain. In germline, CDR1 is SGHRS, CDR2 YFSETQ. The CDR3 length is 17 residues. V gave up 7 bases and J gave up 0 bases, with 21 bases separating them. The CDR3 coding sequence is TGCGCCAGCTCTGCCGAACCGTTAATTTCTAGCACAGATACGCAGTATTTT. Protein: CASSAEPLISSTDTQYF.

Ten or more counts support this clonotype. The chain combines TRBV6-9 with TRBJ1-1; D is undetermined. CDR1 and CDR2 (germline): MNHGY, SVAAGI. V lost 6 bases to trimming and J lost 1 base, with 12 bases between them. The CDR3 consists of 14 residues. The CDR3 region has the DNA TGTGCCAGCAGCAGTTTAAGGGCGAACACTGAAGCTTTCTTT. It encodes CASSSLRANTEAFF.